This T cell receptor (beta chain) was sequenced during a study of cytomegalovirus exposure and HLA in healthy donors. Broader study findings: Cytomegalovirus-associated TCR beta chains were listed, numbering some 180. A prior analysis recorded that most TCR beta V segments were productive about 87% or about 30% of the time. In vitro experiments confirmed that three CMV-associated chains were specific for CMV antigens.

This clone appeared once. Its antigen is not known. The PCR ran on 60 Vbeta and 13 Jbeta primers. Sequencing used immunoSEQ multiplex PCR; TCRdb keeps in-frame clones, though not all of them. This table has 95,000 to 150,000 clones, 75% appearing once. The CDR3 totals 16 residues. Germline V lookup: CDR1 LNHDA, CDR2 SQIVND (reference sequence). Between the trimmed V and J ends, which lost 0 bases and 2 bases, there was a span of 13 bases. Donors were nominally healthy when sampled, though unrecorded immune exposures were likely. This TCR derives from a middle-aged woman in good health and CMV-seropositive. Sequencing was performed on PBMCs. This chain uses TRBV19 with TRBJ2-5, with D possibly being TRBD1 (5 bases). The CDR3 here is CASSIDRQGTQETQYF. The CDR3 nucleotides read TGTGCCAGTAGTATAGATCGCCAGGGAACACAAGAGACCCAGTACTTC.